This note documents a single T cell receptor (beta chain) sequence. Its antigen is currently unknown. Trimming took 7 bases from V and 9 from J; bases not matched to a gene: 6. The CDR3 sequence is 12 residues long. Germline V gives CDR1 MDHEN, CDR2 SYDVKM. The data were obtained in a study of T cells in Graves' hyperthyroidism and ophthalmopathy. The study, taken as a whole, reports: Stable hyperthyroidism was told apart from ophthalmopathy by a model built on 13 V-J features.

Amplification targeted TCR beta CDR3 regions from RNA transcripts. TCR CDR3 underwent first-round RT-PCR with the HTBI primer set. TCRdb re-derived calls from the multiplex PCR reads in MiXCR, one entry per CDR3 protein. The sample contains about 640,000 distinct CDR3 sequences, around 20% of which appear only once. Uncontrolled infection, other autoimmune disease, pregnancy and lactation each barred patients from inclusion. Each diagnosis was grounded in clinical symptoms, serum thyroxine and TRAb, thyroid ultrasound, and orbital computed tomography. This TCR came from a man between 25 and 39 years old with Graves' ophthalmopathy. The sample comprised blood. The chain uses TRBV28 and TRBJ2-1, with 7 bases identical to TRBD2. The CDR3 DNA reads TGTGCCAGCACCCGCGGGAGAGGTGAGCAGTTCTTC. It translates to CASTRGRGEQFF.